This T cell receptor (beta chain) was identified during a study of blood T cell repertoires in COVID-19. Study summary: Samples taken during acute and convalescent COVID-19 were collected in the United States, Italy and Spain.

TCRdb's copy holds only in-frame clones and misses some; the assay was immunoSEQ multiplex PCR. The sample holds around 260,000 clones, roughly 84% seen once. The TCR comes from a human donor with COVID-19, enrolled during active disease. The donor label of this sample is uncertain. Specimen: peripheral blood.

DNA for the CDR3: TGTGCCAGCAGCTTTAAGGCGGGAGTGGGAAATGAGCAGTTCTTC. It codes for CASSFKAGVGNEQFF. The chain employs TRBV7-2 and TRBJ2-1, with TRBD2 identical over 7 bases. CDR1 and CDR2 (germline): SGHTA, FQGNSA. The V gene end was trimmed by 3 bases and the J gene end by 7 bases; junction bases not matched to a gene: 9. The CDR3 spans 15 residues.